The text below deals with one T cell receptor beta chain. The antigen it binds to is not known. No per-base quality is available; no much larger clone lies one base away. Library construction relied on the immunoSEQ multiplex PCR assay. TCRdb obtained this table from immuneACCESS and retained in-frame rearrangements with V and J assigned. These tables miss some clones; where compared with another copy, unresolved V genes account for less than half of the shortfall, and the remainder is unexplained. This sample comprises more than 80,000 clones, around 93% of them detected only once. Of the sample, about 3.8% falls within the top ten clones. This entry comes from a study of T cell changes during pregnancy in multiple sclerosis (dated by TCRdb to between 2018 and 2020). About the investigation overall: The study looked at changes in the T cell repertoire across pregnancy in women with multiple sclerosis.

The germline V gene specifies SGHRS as CDR1 and YFSETQ as CDR2. A distance of 16 bases separates the germline ends of V and J, which lose 7 bases and 2 bases respectively. The CDR3 holds 14 amino acids from the cysteine to the phenylalanine. Kept here is only the CDR3 DNA, which spans 42 bases and is read in frame from base 1. Here the sequenced sample was PBMCs, taken in the first trimester of pregnancy. Rearrangement joined TRBV5-1 to TRBJ2-7; the D region possibly corresponds to TRBD2 (7 bases align). This receptor was taken from a female donor in good health, serving as a control in a pregnancy study. Some clones in this sample may be carry-over from other donors' samples. The nucleotides read TGCGCCAGCCGGGGGGCGGGAGCCACCTACGAGCAGTACTTC. Its translation reads: CASRGAGATYEQYF.